These 21 T cell receptor beta chains were all obtained from the same sample, sequenced in a study of shared clonotypes between healthy human individuals. Naive CD8 isolation took CD45RO-negative cells positively selected for CCR7 and excluded terminally differentiated effector memory CD45RA+ cells. Method: immunoSEQ multiplex PCR; TCRdb's copy keeps in-frame clones and lacks some. Here the sample spans some 2.1 million clones, about 95% being singletons. The sample comprised naive CD8+ T cells sorted from blood. The receptor set was obtained from a young man in good health.

This clone was seen only once. This sequence joins TRBV5-1 and TRBJ1-5; 11 bases agree with TRBD1. In germline, CDR1 is SGHRS, CDR2 YFSETQ. The CDR3 runs to 16 residues. After removal of 0 bases from V and 5 bases from J, the junction contained 4 bases not matched to a gene. The CDR3 sequence: CASSLGTGGADQPQHF. In DNA form, the CDR3 reads TGCGCCAGCAGCTTGGGGACAGGGGGCGCGGATCAGCCCCAGCATTTT.

J is TRBJ2-7 and V is TRBV2; D perhaps matches TRBD2 (5 bases). The CDR3 totals 13 residues. CDR1 and CDR2 from the germline V gene are SNHLY and FYNNEI. The ends were cut back, 4 bases at V and 4 bases at J, with 11 bases in the middle. CDR3 coding DNA: TGTGCCAGCAGTGTTGTTCGGGAATACGAGCAGTACTTC. Encoded protein: CASSVVREYEQYF.

The table lists this clone with a count of one. The V gene is TRBV12-2, the J gene TRBJ1-4. TRBV12-2 is a listed pseudogene. This CDR3 has 16 amino acids. The CDR3 DNA sequence: TGTGCAAGTCGCCACATCGGGGTTGGTATAGATGAAAAACTGTTTTTT. It specifies CASRHIGVGIDEKLFF.

The table lists this clone with a count of one. The chain carries TRBV5-4 and TRBJ2-1; D is uncertain. In germline, CDR1 is SGHNT, CDR2 YYREEE (reference sequence). There are 12 residues in the CDR3. Trimming shortened V by 1 base and J by 9 bases, and 8 bases separated the two germline ends. The CDR3 coding sequence is TGTGCCAGCAGCTTGTTAGGGATTGAGCAGTTCTTC. Amino acids: CASSLLGIEQFF.

J is TRBJ2-7 and V is TRBV6-1; D remains ambiguous. The germline V gene encodes CDR1 MNHNS and CDR2 SASEGT. Trimming cost V 10 bases and J 3 bases, with 13 bases left between them. The CDR3 is 12 amino acids. The CDR3 bases are TGTGCCACCAGGACGGATTTCTACGAGCAGTACTTC. The encoded protein is CATRTDFYEQYF.

This clone has only one observation. The chain uses TRBV18 and TRBJ1-1; a weak D match, TRBD1 (6 bases). Trimming shortened V by 5 bases and J by 6 bases, and 19 bases separated the two germline ends. CDR3 length: 15 amino acids. The germline V gene has CDR1 KGHSH and CDR2 LQKENI. The chain's CDR3 is CASSAGVGGSAEAFF. CDR3 sequence (DNA): TGTGCCAGCTCAGCGGGGGTGGGGGGCTCCGCTGAAGCTTTCTTT.

V gene TRBV7-9 combines with J gene TRBJ2-5, with 11 bases lining up with TRBD2. The CDR3 consists of 16 residues. The V segment lost 5 bases and the J segment 3 bases; nucleotides outside the gene matches: 8. Germline lookup yields CDR1 SEHNR and CDR2 FQNEAQ (reference sequence). The chain's CDR3 is CASSTLTSGIEETQYF. CDR3 DNA sequence: TGTGCCAGCAGCACTCTGACTAGCGGGATCGAAGAGACCCAGTACTTC.

The CDR3 DNA reads as TGTGCCAGCAGGGAGGTGAGCTCCTACGAGCAGTACTTC. It translates to CASREVSSYEQYF. This sequence joins TRBV6-6 and TRBJ2-7; D is possibly TRBD2 (5 bases). The CDR3 is made up of 13 amino acids. CDR1 MNHNY and CDR2 SVGAGI come from the germline V gene (reference sequence). The V and J ends lost 6 bases and 0 bases respectively, with 9 bases between them.

This clone has just a few counts. Other DNA sequences in the same sample also yield this CDR3. J is TRBJ2-7 and V is TRBV5-1; D unclear. CDR3 length equals 13 residues. V lost 0 bases, J lost 3 bases, and 7 bases lay in between. The germline V gene encodes CDR1 SGHRS and CDR2 YFSETQ. CDR3 in DNA: TGCGCCAGCAGCTTGGGGCAGGACTACGAGCAGTACTTC. Encoded protein: CASSLGQDYEQYF.

J is TRBJ2-7 and V is TRBV14, with 8 bases lining up with TRBD1. The CDR3 sequence is 14 residues long. Germline V lookup: CDR1 SGHDN, CDR2 FVKESK. Trimming removed 5 bases from V and 6 bases from J; junction bases left unmatched: 9. As DNA, the CDR3 is TGTGCCAGCAGCGCCCTAATTGACAGGGGCGAGCAGTACTTC. Its translation is CASSALIDRGEQYF.

The chain employs TRBV5-1 and TRBJ1-4, with D hard to call. The germline V gene encodes CDR1 SGHRS and CDR2 YFSETQ. Trimming removed 0 bases from V and 4 bases from J, with 13 bases in between. This CDR3 region has 16 residues. CDR3 DNA: TGCGCCAGCAGCTTGGCCGGGGAACTTCTTAATGAAAAACTGTTTTTT. Translated, it gives CASSLAGELLNEKLFF.

This sequence joins TRBV9 and TRBJ1-2; tentative D call: TRBD1 (5 bases). V gave up 0 bases and J gave up 3 bases, with 6 bases separating them. CDR1 and CDR2 from the germline V gene are SGDLS and YYNGEE. The CDR3 runs 13 residues. CDR3 residues: CASSVGDYYGYTF. As DNA, the CDR3 is TGTGCCAGCAGCGTAGGGGACTACTATGGCTACACCTTC. Looking up the rest from reference TRBV9 and TRBJ1-2 gives the full variable domain: DSGVTQTPKHLITATGQRVTLRCSPRSGDLSVYWYQQSLDQGLQFLIQYYNGEERAKGNILERFSAQQFPDLHSELNLSSLELGDSALYFCASSVGDYYGYTFGSGTRLTVV.

The rearrangement links TRBV6-4 to TRBJ2-2; D not certain. The CDR3 contains 18 residues. Per the germline V gene, CDR1 is MRHNA and CDR2 is SNTAGT. V gave up 2 bases and J gave up 2 bases, with 18 bases separating them. The CDR3, as DNA: TGTGCCAGCAGTGACCATCTACCTTCTCACATAAACACCGGGGAGCTGTTTTTT. Translated: CASSDHLPSHINTGELFF.

The genes are TRBV13 and TRBJ1-1, with D tentatively TRBD1 (6 bases). CDR1 is PRHDT, CDR2 FYEKMQ, per germline (reference sequence). Trimming took 4 bases from V and 4 from J, leaving 10 bases between them. The length of the CDR3 is 13 residues. CDR3 sequence reads: CASSSTGRTEAFF. The DNA of the CDR3 is TGTGCCAGCAGCTCTACAGGGCGCACTGAAGCTTTCTTT.

In the case of this clone: The same CDR3 is also encoded by other DNA sequences in this sample. This chain connects TRBV27 to TRBJ2-7, with D perhaps being TRBD1 or TRBD2 (5 bases each). The length of the CDR3 is 12 residues. V gave up 5 bases and J gave up 6 bases, with 11 bases separating them. Germline assignment: CDR1 MNHEY and CDR2 SMNVEV (reference sequence). As DNA, the CDR3 is TGTGCCAGCAGTCTCACAGGAGGCGAGCAGTACTTC. It codes for CASSLTGGEQYF.

This chain joins TRBV27 and TRBJ2-5; D uncertain. The V end lost 4 bases, the J end lost 2 bases, and 11 bases lay between the germline ends. The CDR3 runs to 14 residues. Germline CDR1 MNHEY, CDR2 SMNVEV (reference sequence). The CDR3 DNA reads as TGTGCCAGCAGTTACCGACACAATCAAGAGACCCAGTACTTC. Amino acids: CASSYRHNQETQYF.

In DNA form, the CDR3 reads TGTGCCAGCAGTTTTCAGGGGGCCCCTTACTATGGCTACACCTTC. This sequence encodes CASSFQGAPYYGYTF. V is TRBV28 and J is TRBJ1-2; TRBD1 matches at 8 bases. Germline V gene lookup returns CDR1 MDHEN and CDR2 SYDVKM. The CDR3 is made up of 15 amino acids. The V segment lost 3 bases and the J segment 3 bases; nucleotides outside the gene matches: 6.

The chain carries TRBV6-1 and TRBJ2-2, with TRBD1 matching 12 bases. Unmatched junction bases numbered 5, after V lost 4 bases and J lost 5 bases. The CDR3 has 16 residues. Germline-derived CDR1 and CDR2 are MNHNS and SASEGT. As DNA, the CDR3 is TGTGCCAGCAGTGTGGGGACAGGGGGCTTTACCGGGGAGCTGTTTTTT. This translates into CASSVGTGGFTGELFF.

The V call is TRBV7-9, the J call TRBJ2-5; D is ambiguous. There are 13 residues in the CDR3. Germline assignment: CDR1 SEHNR and CDR2 FQNEAQ (reference sequence). Between the trimmed V and J ends, which lost 1 base and 2 bases, there was a span of 5 bases. The CDR3 coding sequence is TGTGCCAGCAGCTTAGGCATGCAAGAGACCCAGTACTTC. Translating it yields CASSLGMQETQYF.

This chain uses TRBV5-4 with TRBJ2-7; no firm D call. The CDR3 loop spans 14 amino acids. V was pared by 4 bases and J by 4 bases, with 15 bases between. Per germline, CDR1 SGHNT and CDR2 YYREEE (reference sequence). CDR3 protein: CASSNDGYRYEQYF. CDR3 sequence (DNA): TGTGCCAGCAGCAACGACGGGTATCGGTACGAGCAGTACTTC.

This clone was seen only once. V and J are TRBV25-1 and TRBJ2-5, with 9 nucleotides matching TRBD1. There are 17 residues in the CDR3. V lost 0 bases, J lost 4 bases, and 9 bases stayed unmatched. Germline values: CDR1 MGHDK, CDR2 SYGVNS. The chain's CDR3 is CASSEYGGQGGGETQYF. The CDR3 bases are TGTGCCAGCAGTGAATATGGGGGACAGGGTGGAGGAGAGACCCAGTACTTC.